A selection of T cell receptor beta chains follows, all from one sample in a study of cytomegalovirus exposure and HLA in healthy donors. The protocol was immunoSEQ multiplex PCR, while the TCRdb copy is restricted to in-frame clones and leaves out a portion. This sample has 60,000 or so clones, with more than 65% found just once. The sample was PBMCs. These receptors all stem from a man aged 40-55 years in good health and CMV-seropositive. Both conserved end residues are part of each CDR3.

CDR3 protein: CSVGTSGEVAETQYF; V gene: TRBV29-1
CDR3 protein: CASSLGQANTEAFF; V gene: TRBV7-6
CDR3 protein: CASSSRQEQYF; V gene: TRBV6-5
CDR3 protein: CASSLGQGGRAFF; V gene: TRBV5-1
CDR3 protein: CASSQSQSNYGYTF; V gene: TRBV23-1
CDR3 protein: CASSLQGAGEKLFF; V gene: TRBV7-9
CDR3 protein: CASSFSSGTGSPLHF; V gene: TRBV5-1
CDR3 protein: CASRLDRGHQETQYF; V gene: TRBV6-5
CDR3 protein: CASSQTGGGYGYTF; V gene: TRBV4-2
CDR3 protein: CASSPTGTSGGVNIQYF; V gene: TRBV5-1
CDR3 protein: CASSLGGGAGGNTIYF; V gene: TRBV7-2
CDR3 protein: CASSFEGVRPDTQYF; V gene: TRBV5-6
CDR3 protein: CASSRTGVNSPLHF; V gene: TRBV4-1
CDR3 protein: CASDRDGMGGYTF; V gene: TRBV7-9
CDR3 protein: CASSVTPNTEAFF; V gene: TRBV5-1
CDR3 protein: CASSPYSGQGDTEAFF; V gene: TRBV18
CDR3 protein: CASSYPDRDNSPLHF; V gene: TRBV5-1
CDR3 protein: CASSSLAGGPNHEQFF; V gene: TRBV5-5
CDR3 protein: CASSLDAGYNQPQHF; V gene: TRBV5-1
CDR3 protein: CASSNRGLTDTQYF; V gene: TRBV2
CDR3 protein: CASSYGGGEDEQFF; V gene: TRBV6-5
CDR3 protein: CASSSGTVNTEAFF; V gene: TRBV9
CDR3 protein: CASSLVGTGGVGEQYF; V gene: TRBV7-6